The clone carrying this T cell receptor (beta chain) has a count of ten or more. Its target is unknown. This entry comes from a study of CD8+CD57+ T cells in acquired aplastic anemia. Study findings and constraints: Patients and controls shared 25 to 30 CD8+ CDR3 sequences.

Individuals selected for sequencing had exhibited CD8+CD57+ cell expansion on flow cytometry. The study sampled blood from patients who had received no therapy. Genomic DNA was employed as the template in profiling TCR beta VDJ and CDR3. A single record per CDR3 protein comes from TCRdb applying MiXCR to the reads. This sample has over 150,000 distinct CDR3 sequences, with 45% to 60% found just once. Germline V gene data show CDR1 as SGHTA and CDR2 as FQGTGA. There are 15 residues in the CDR3. Trimming removed 5 bases from V and 0 bases from J; junction bases left unmatched: 7. Sequences were obtained from sorted CD4+, CD8+, or CD8+CD57+ T cells (not recorded which) from PBMCs. The TCR originated in a human donor with aplastic anemia. The chain recombines TRBV7-3 with TRBJ2-7; 7 bases fit TRBD2. The CDR3 DNA reads as TGTGCCAGCAGCCCGGCGGGCGGGAGCTCCTACGAGCAGTACTTC. This encodes CASSPAGGSSYEQYF.